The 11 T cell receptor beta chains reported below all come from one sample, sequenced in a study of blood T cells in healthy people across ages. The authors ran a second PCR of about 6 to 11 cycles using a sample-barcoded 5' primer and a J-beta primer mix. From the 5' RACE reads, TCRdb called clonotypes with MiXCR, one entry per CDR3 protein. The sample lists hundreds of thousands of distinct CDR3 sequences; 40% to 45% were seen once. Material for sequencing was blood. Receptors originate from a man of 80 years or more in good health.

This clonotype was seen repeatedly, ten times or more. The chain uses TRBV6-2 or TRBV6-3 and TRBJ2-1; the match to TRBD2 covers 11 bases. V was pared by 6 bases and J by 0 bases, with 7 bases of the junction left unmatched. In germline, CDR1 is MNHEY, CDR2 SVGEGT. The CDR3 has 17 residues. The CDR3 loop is CASRAGTSGSSYNEQFF. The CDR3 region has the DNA TGTGCCAGCAGGGCCGGGACTAGCGGCAGCTCCTACAATGAGCAGTTCTTC.

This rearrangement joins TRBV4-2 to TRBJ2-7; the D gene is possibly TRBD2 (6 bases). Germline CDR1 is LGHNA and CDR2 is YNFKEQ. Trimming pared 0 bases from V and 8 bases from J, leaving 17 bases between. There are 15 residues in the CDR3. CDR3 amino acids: CASSQDRTGVVQQYF. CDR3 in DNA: TGTGCCAGCAGCCAAGATAGGACGGGAGTGGTCCAGCAGTACTTC.

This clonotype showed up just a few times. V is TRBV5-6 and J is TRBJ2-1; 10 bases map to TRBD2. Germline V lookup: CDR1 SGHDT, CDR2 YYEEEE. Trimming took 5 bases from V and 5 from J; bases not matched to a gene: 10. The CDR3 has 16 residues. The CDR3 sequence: CASRLRLAGDNNEQFF. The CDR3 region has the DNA TGTGCCAGCAGACTTCGGCTAGCGGGGGACAACAATGAGCAGTTCTTC.

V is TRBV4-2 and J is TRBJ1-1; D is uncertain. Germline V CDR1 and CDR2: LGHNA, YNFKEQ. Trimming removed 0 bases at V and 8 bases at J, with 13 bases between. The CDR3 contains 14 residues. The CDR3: CASSQDSAPSEAFF. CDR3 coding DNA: TGTGCCAGCAGCCAAGACAGCGCCCCATCCGAAGCTTTCTTT.

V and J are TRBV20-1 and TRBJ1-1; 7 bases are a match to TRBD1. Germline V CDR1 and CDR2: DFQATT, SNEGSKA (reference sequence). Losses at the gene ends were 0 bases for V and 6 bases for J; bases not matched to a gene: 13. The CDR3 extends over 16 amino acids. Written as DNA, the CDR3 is TGCAGTGCTAGAGACATCAAAAAGACAGGGAGACCTGAAGCTTTCTTT. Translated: CSARDIKKTGRPEAFF.

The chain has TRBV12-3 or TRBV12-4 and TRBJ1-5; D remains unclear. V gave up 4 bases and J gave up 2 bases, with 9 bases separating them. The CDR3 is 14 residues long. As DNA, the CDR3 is TGTGCCAGCAGTTCCTCGATCGGCAATCAGCCCCAGCATTTT. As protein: CASSSSIGNQPQHF.

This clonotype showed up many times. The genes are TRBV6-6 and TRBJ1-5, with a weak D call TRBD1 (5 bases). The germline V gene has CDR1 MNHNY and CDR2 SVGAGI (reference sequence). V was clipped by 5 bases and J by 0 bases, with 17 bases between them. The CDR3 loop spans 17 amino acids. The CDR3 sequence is CASSPLFADISNQPQHF. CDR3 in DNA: TGTGCCAGCAGTCCCTTGTTTGCGGACATTAGCAATCAGCCCCAGCATTTT.

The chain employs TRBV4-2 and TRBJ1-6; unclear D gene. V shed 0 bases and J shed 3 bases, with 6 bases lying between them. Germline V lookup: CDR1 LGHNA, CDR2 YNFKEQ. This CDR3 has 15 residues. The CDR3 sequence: CASSQDPDYNSPLHF. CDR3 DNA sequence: TGTGCCAGCAGCCAAGATCCGGACTATAATTCACCCCTCCACTTT.

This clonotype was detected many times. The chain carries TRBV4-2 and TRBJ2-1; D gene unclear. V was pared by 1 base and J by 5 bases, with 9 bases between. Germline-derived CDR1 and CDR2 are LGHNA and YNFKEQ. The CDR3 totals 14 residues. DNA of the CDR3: TGTGCCAGCAGCCAAGTCTCGGGTAACAATGAGCAGTTCTTC. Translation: CASSQVSGNNEQFF.

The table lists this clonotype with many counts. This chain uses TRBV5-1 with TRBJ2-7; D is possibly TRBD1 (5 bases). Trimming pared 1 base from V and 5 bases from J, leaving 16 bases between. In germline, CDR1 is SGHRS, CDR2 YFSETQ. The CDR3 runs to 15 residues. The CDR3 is CASSLPLQDLNEQYF. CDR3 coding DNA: TGCGCCAGCAGCTTGCCGCTACAGGATCTCAACGAGCAGTACTTC.

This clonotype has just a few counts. CDR3 in amino acids: CASSLATSGGGETQYF. Written as DNA, the CDR3 is TGTGCCAGCAGCCTCGCCACTAGCGGGGGTGGTGAGACCCAGTACTTC. The rearrangement joins TRBV6-2 or TRBV6-3 to TRBJ2-5, with 11 bases that match TRBD2. The CDR3 loop spans 16 amino acids. J gave up 5 bases and V 6 bases, and 11 bases lay outside the gene matches. CDR1 MNHEY and CDR2 SVGEGT come from the germline V gene.